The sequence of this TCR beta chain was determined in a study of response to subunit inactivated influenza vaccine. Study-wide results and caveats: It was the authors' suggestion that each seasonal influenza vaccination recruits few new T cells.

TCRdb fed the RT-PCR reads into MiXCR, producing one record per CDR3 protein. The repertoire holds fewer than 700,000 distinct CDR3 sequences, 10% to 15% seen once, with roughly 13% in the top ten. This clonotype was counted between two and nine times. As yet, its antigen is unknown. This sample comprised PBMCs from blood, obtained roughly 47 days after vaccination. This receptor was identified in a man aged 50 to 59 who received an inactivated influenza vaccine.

The CDR3 here is CASSGSGGTSGRPTYEQYF. CDR3 DNA sequence: TGTGCCAGCAGTGGATCTGGTGGGACTAGCGGGAGACCAACCTACGAGCAGTACTTC. The chain recombines TRBV25-1 with TRBJ2-7, with 14 bases matching TRBD2. This CDR3 has 19 residues. Unmatched junction bases numbered 13, after V lost 4 bases and J lost 2 bases. Germline loops: CDR1 MGHDK, CDR2 SYGVNS.